The T cell receptor beta chain described here comes from a study of cytotoxic CD8 clonotypes in ibrutinib-treated CLL. Libraries were prepared by immunoSEQ multiplex PCR; TCRdb keeps only in-frame clonotypes and omits some of them. The sample contains tens of thousands of clones, approximately 69% of which appear only once. The CDR3 extends over 15 amino acids. Germline V CDR1 and CDR2: SGHDT, YYEEEE. Trimming pared 2 bases from V and 5 bases from J, leaving 16 bases between. Study-level findings and limits: Clonality went up at ibrutinib response and then declined back toward baseline at progression. Public clonotypes, an uncommon group, contracted or remained stable on treatment. Patients had baseline clonality above age-matched healthy donors, and this clonality moved with circulating CD8+ T-cell counts.

About this clone itself: The antigen is unknown.

The rearrangement links TRBV5-6 to TRBJ1-2; D is unresolved. The starting material was PBMCs, obtained after 12 months of ibrutinib treatment. This TCR derives from a human donor with chronic lymphocytic leukemia. The CDR3 loop reads CASSFLGEAQYGYTF. CDR3 nucleotide sequence: TGTGCCAGCAGCTTTCTGGGTGAAGCGCAGTATGGCTACACCTTC.